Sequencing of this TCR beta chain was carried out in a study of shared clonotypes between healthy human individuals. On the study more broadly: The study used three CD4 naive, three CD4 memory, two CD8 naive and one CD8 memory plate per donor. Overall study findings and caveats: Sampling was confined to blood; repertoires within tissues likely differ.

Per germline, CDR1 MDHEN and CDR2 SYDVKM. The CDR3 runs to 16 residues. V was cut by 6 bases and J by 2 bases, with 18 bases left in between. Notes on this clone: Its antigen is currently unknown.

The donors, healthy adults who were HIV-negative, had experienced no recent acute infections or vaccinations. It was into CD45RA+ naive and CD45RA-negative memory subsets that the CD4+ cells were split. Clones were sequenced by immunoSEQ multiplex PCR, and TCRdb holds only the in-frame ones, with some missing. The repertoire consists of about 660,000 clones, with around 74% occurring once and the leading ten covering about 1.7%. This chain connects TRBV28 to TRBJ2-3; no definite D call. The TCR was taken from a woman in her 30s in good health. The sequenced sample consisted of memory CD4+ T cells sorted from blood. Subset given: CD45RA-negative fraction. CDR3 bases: TGTGCCAGCAGCCGGTCTAGTTATGTCCTCACAGATACGCAGTATTTT. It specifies CASSRSSYVLTDTQYF.